These 25 T cell receptor beta chains originate from one sample sequenced in a study of blood T cell repertoires in COVID-19. This table comes from immunoSEQ multiplex PCR, and its TCRdb copy is limited to in-frame clones, with some not included. The table records nearly 250,000 clones, 65% to 90% of them present only once. The source material was PBMCs or T cells enriched from blood (not recorded which). The origin of the receptors is a woman in her forties or fifties with acute COVID-19.

This chain links TRBV6-2 or TRBV6-3 with TRBJ2-1; TRBD1 might be the D (5 bases). Per the germline V gene, CDR1 is MNHEY and CDR2 is SVGEGT. CDR3 size: 15 residues. V lost 0 bases and J 4 bases, leaving 10 bases between the germline ends. CDR3 region: CASSYSPRGYNEQFF. The DNA for the CDR3 is TGTGCCAGCAGTTACTCTCCAAGGGGATACAATGAGCAGTTCTTC.

This clone appeared a single time. CDR3 protein: CASSSGGGGYTF. The CDR3 DNA reads TGTGCCAGCAGTTCAGGGGGCGGGGGCTACACCTTC. The chain links TRBV12-3 or TRBV12-4 to TRBJ1-2; TRBD1 matches at 8 bases. J lost 8 bases, V lost 4 bases, and 3 bases had no gene match. The CDR3 has 12 residues.

This clone was found a few times. The J gene is TRBJ2-1, the V gene TRBV11-2; 8 bases line up with TRBD2. The CDR3 runs to 15 residues. In germline, CDR1 is SGHAT, CDR2 FQNNGV. V shed 2 bases and J 4 bases; nucleotides not matched to a gene: 4. The CDR3 nucleotides read TGTGCCAGCAGCTTATTGCGGGGGGCATACAATGAGCAGTTCTTC. Residues: CASSLLRGAYNEQFF.

The chain couples TRBV18 to TRBJ1-2; D gene unclear. Germline V CDR1 and CDR2: KGHSH, LQKENI. Trimming pared 4 bases from V and 6 bases from J, leaving 9 bases between. CDR3 length: 12 amino acids. CDR3 residues: CASSLRSDGYTF. The CDR3, as DNA: TGTGCCAGCTCACTCAGGTCCGATGGCTACACCTTC. Filled out from reference TRBV18 and TRBJ1-2, the complete variable domain reads NAGVMQNPRHLVRRRGQEARLRCSPMKGHSHVYWYRQLPEEGLKFMVYLQKENIIDESGMPKERFSAEFPKEGPSILRIQQVVRGDSAAYFCASSLRSDGYTFGSGTRLTVV.

V usage is TRBV7-8 and J usage is TRBJ1-1; 10 positions agree with TRBD1. This CDR3 has 15 amino acids. In germline, CDR1 is SGHVS, CDR2 FQNEAQ. With 6 bases clipped from V and 4 bases from J, the junction kept 8 bases outside the gene matches. CDR3 nucleotides: TGTGCCAGCAGGGCCGTCGGACAGGGGGGCACTGAAGCTTTCTTT. It yields the protein CASRAVGQGGTEAFF.

The rearrangement uses TRBV3-1 (or the pseudogene TRBV3-2) and TRBJ2-1, with D possibly being TRBD1 (5 bases). Germline loops: CDR1 LGHDT, CDR2 YNNKEL (reference sequence). The CDR3 sequence is 11 residues long. V lost 4 bases, J lost 10 bases, and 8 bases lay in between. The CDR3, as DNA: TGTGCCAGCAGCCTAAAGGGGGAGCAGTTCTTC. Protein product: CASSLKGEQFF.

This rearrangement joins TRBV7-9 to TRBJ1-2; possible D gene TRBD1, 5 bases. The V end lost 5 bases, the J end lost 0 bases, and 13 bases lay between the germline ends. CDR3 length: 15 amino acids. Per the germline V gene, CDR1 is SEHNR and CDR2 is FQNEAQ (reference sequence). CDR3 coding DNA: TGTGCCAGCAGCGACTGGGGCAGCCCTAACTATGGCTACACCTTC. This translates into CASSDWGSPNYGYTF.

The chain has TRBV11-2 and TRBJ1-2; no firm D call. The CDR3 consists of 16 residues. The germline V gene encodes CDR1 SGHAT and CDR2 FQNNGV. Trimming shortened V by 0 bases and J by 0 bases, and 11 bases separated the two germline ends. The CDR3 region has the DNA TGTGCCAGCAGCTTAGAGGTCGAGGGTTCTAACTATGGCTACACCTTC. Translated: CASSLEVEGSNYGYTF.

The chain uses TRBV10-1 and TRBJ1-1; D possibly corresponds to TRBD1 (6 bases). Germline CDR1 is WNHNN and CDR2 is SYGVQD (reference sequence). The V gene lost 6 bases and the J gene lost 8 bases, with 13 bases spanning the gap. This CDR3 contains 12 residues. The CDR3 spells CASSPDSREAFF. In DNA form, the CDR3 reads TGCGCCAGCAGCCCGGACAGCCGGGAAGCTTTCTTT.

The rearrangement uses TRBV15 and TRBJ1-1; D may be TRBD1 (5 bases). The CDR3 has 13 amino acids. The V end lost 5 bases, the J end lost 1 base, and 8 bases lay between the germline ends. The V gene's germline CDR1 is LNHNV and CDR2 YYDKDF (reference sequence). CDR3 protein: CATSPQGNTEAFF. CDR3 in DNA: TGTGCCACCAGCCCCCAGGGGAACACTGAAGCTTTCTTT.

This chain connects TRBV6-5 to TRBJ2-3; D gene unclear. This CDR3 comprises 14 residues. With 0 bases removed from V and 2 bases from J, the gap between germline ends came to 6 bases. The V gene's germline CDR1 is MNHEY and CDR2 SVGAGI. The CDR3 nucleotides read TGTGCCAGCAGTTACTCTCAGTACACAGATACGCAGTATTTT. This codes for CASSYSQYTDTQYF.

CDR3 nucleotide sequence: TGTGCCAGCAGCAAGCAGGCAGGGTTCTCAGCTTTCTTT. As protein: CASSKQAGFSAFF. The chain joins TRBV6-5 to TRBJ1-1, with D possibly being TRBD1 (5 bases). The CDR3 is 13 amino acids. V was shortened by 6 bases and J by 10 bases, with 18 bases between the two germline ends. The germline CDR1 and CDR2 sequences are MNHEY and SVGAGI.

The chain joins TRBV5-1 to TRBJ2-1; 10 bases match TRBD2. The CDR3 is 15 residues long. Germline CDR1 and CDR2: SGHRS and YFSETQ. J was trimmed by 8 bases and V by 1 base; bases with no gene match: 6. In DNA, the CDR3 is TGCGCCAGCAGCTTGCCTAGCGGGGGTTCGGATGAGCAGTTCTTC. Translation gives CASSLPSGGSDEQFF.

The rearrangement links TRBV4-1 to TRBJ2-6; TRBD1 matches 7 bases. V dropped 2 bases and J dropped 2; count of bases not matched to a gene: 3. Germline V gene data show CDR1 as MGHRA and CDR2 as YSYEKL. The CDR3 loop spans 16 amino acids. As DNA, the CDR3 is TGCGCCAGCAGCCAACCCACAGGGGCTGGGGCCAACGTCCTGACTTTC. This gives the protein CASSQPTGAGANVLTF.

The CDR3 coding sequence is TGTGCCAGCAGATTGCAGGGGGGAACTAATGAAAAACTGTTTTTT. Its protein is CASRLQGGTNEKLFF. The chain uses TRBV6-6 and TRBJ1-4; 7 nucleotides align to TRBD1. Germline V gene sequence: CDR1 MNHNY, CDR2 SVGAGI (reference sequence). V lost 6 bases, J lost 1 base, and 5 bases stayed unmatched. This CDR3 is 15 amino acids long.

V and J are TRBV27 and TRBJ2-7; D is unclear. CDR3 length: 13 amino acids. Trimming left V 4 bases short and J 4 bases short, with 11 bases between. CDR1 and CDR2 (germline): MNHEY, SMNVEV (reference sequence). CDR3 coding DNA: TGTGCCAGCAGTTGGTATGCTGAGTACGAGCAGTACTTC. Translated, it gives CASSWYAEYEQYF.

J is TRBJ2-3 and V is TRBV30, with 7 bases matching TRBD2. The V segment lost 4 bases and the J segment 5 bases; nucleotides outside the gene matches: 9. This CDR3 is built from 14 residues. Germline V lookup: CDR1 GTSNPN, CDR2 SVGIG (reference sequence). In DNA, the CDR3 is TGTGCCTGGACCCCCCGGGGGAGGGAAGATACGCAGTATTTT. Encoded protein: CAWTPRGREDTQYF.

The rearrangement links TRBV6-5 to TRBJ1-4; no clear D gene. Germline assignment: CDR1 MNHEY and CDR2 SVGAGI. The CDR3 loop spans 15 amino acids. Trimming took off 2 bases at V and 0 bases at J, with 7 bases between the two ends. CDR3 nucleotide sequence: TGTGCCAGCAGTTACGGGCCCGCAACTAATGAAAAACTGTTTTTT. This sequence encodes CASSYGPATNEKLFF.

There are a few counts of this clone. V is TRBV6-5 and J is TRBJ2-7, with D perhaps TRBD2 (6 bases). CDR3 length: 14 residues. The V end lost 2 bases, the J end lost 3 bases, and 11 bases lay between the germline ends. Germline loops: CDR1 MNHEY, CDR2 SVGAGI. The CDR3 reads CASSYGGDGYEQYF. CDR3 in DNA: TGTGCCAGCAGTTACGGCGGGGACGGCTACGAGCAGTACTTC.

The chain employs TRBV9 and TRBJ1-4; D is undetermined. Germline lookup yields CDR1 SGDLS and CDR2 YYNGEE. Trimming cost V 4 bases and J 1 base, with 11 bases left between them. The CDR3 contains 15 residues. CDR3 in DNA: TGTGCCAGCAGCCCTAACAGCTTAACTAATGAAAAACTGTTTTTT. Translating it yields CASSPNSLTNEKLFF.

For the CDR3, the DNA is TGTGCCAGCTCACCCCTGGACAGGGTGGCTTCGAATTCACCCCTCCACTTT. It is translated as CASSPLDRVASNSPLHF. The genes are TRBV18 and TRBJ1-6; 8 bases are shared with TRBD1. Germline V gene sequence: CDR1 KGHSH, CDR2 LQKENI. With V trimmed by 3 bases and J by 7 bases, 11 bases remained unmatched. The CDR3 totals 17 residues.

This chain links TRBV5-1 with TRBJ2-7, with a weak D call TRBD1 (6 bases). This CDR3 is 13 amino acids long. CDR1 is SGHRS, CDR2 YFSETQ, per germline. V lost 7 bases and J 2 bases, leaving 13 bases between the germline ends. CDR3 protein: CASGRGQTYEQYF. In nucleotides, the CDR3 is TGCGCCAGCGGAAGGGGACAAACCTACGAGCAGTACTTC.

The chain links TRBV7-2 to TRBJ2-7; 7 bases fit TRBD1. V was clipped by 1 base and J by 3 bases; unmatched bases: 3. The germline V gene encodes CDR1 SGHTA and CDR2 FQGNSA. CDR3 size: 14 residues. The CDR3 DNA sequence: TGTGCCAGCAGCTTAGGGGACAGACACTACGAGCAGTACTTC. It translates to CASSLGDRHYEQYF.

CDR3 loop: CASSSIAGYRNEQFF. In DNA, the CDR3 is TGCGCCAGCAGCTCCATAGCGGGGTATCGGAATGAGCAGTTCTTC. The rearrangement uses TRBV5-1 and TRBJ2-1, with 8 bases fitting TRBD2. With 3 bases clipped from V and 7 bases from J, the junction kept 9 bases outside the gene matches. The CDR3 totals 15 residues. The V gene's germline CDR1 is SGHRS and CDR2 YFSETQ.

The gene calls are TRBV30 and TRBJ1-1, with D perhaps TRBD1 (5 bases). The V end lost 4 bases, the J end lost 6 bases, and 12 bases lay between the germline ends. CDR1 and CDR2 from the germline V gene are GTSNPN and SVGIG (reference sequence). CDR3 length: 12 residues. The CDR3 DNA is TGTGCCTGGACCCGGGGGGGAGCTGAAGCTTTCTTT. Its translation is CAWTRGGAEAFF.